The T cell receptor (beta chain) under discussion was sequenced for a study of Graves' ophthalmopathy and Graves' hyperthyroidism. Study at large: Peripheral blood samples were taken at initial diagnosis, before any treatment. The study, taken as a whole, reports: A roughly 80% specificity and nearly 90% sensitivity were achieved by a 13-signature model that separated ophthalmopathy from stable hyperthyroidism. Blood also contained most of the expanded thyroid clonotypes above 0.001 frequency. As the model predicted ophthalmopathy progression, it achieved a sensitivity of nearly 71% and a specificity of approximately 72%.

As concerns this clonotype: The antigen is undetermined.

The germline V gene has CDR1 SGHTA and CDR2 FQGNSA. The CDR3 has 12 amino acids. TCR beta CDR3 regions were amplified from RNA transcripts. First-round RT-PCR employed HTBI primers, with a second-round multiplex PCR after it. TCRdb used MiXCR to reprocess the multiplex PCR reads, holding one entry per CDR3 protein. Of 650,000 to 900,000 distinct CDR3 sequences in the sample, approximately 40% are singletons; the top ten hold roughly 45%. The TCR sequence derives from an adult man with Graves' ophthalmopathy. The source material was peripheral blood. The chain has TRBV7-2 and TRBJ2-5, with TRBD2 identical over 7 bases. The end of the DNA is better explained by TRBJ2-1, so the J call may be wrong. CDR3 residues: CASSLGGGGQFF. CDR3 in DNA: TGTGCCAGCAGCTTGGGCGGCGGGGGGCAGTTCTTC.